The 10 T cell receptor beta chains below come from one sample, sequenced in a study of blood T cell repertoires in COVID-19. The data were produced by immunoSEQ multiplex PCR, yet TCRdb's version contains in-frame clones alone and is incomplete. The sample consists of under 150,000 clones, 85% to 90% of them appearing once. The source material was peripheral blood. These receptors came from a woman aged 50 to 60 with acute or convalescent COVID-19.

The chain carries TRBV28 and TRBJ1-5; 10 nucleotides match TRBD1. CDR3 length: 17 residues. Germline CDR1 and CDR2: MDHEN and SYDVKM. Losses at the gene ends were 5 bases for V and 3 bases for J; bases not matched to a gene: 10. CDR3: CASSLIWTGGINQPQHF. CDR3 in DNA: TGTGCCAGCAGTCTCATCTGGACAGGGGGAATCAATCAGCCCCAGCATTTT.

The chain carries TRBV10-3 and TRBJ1-1; D is possibly TRBD1 (5 bases). V was clipped by 4 bases and J by 2 bases, with 14 bases between them. This CDR3 region has 15 residues. Germline values: CDR1 ENHRY, CDR2 SYGVKD. The DNA of the CDR3 is TGTGCCATCAGTGGGGGCCAAGGAGACAACACTGAAGCTTTCTTT. Translated, it gives CAISGGQGDNTEAFF.

CDR3 in DNA: TGTGCAGAGGGTGAGGGCAATCAGCCCCAGCATTTT. It is translated as CAEGEGNQPQHF. The chain links TRBV28 to TRBJ1-5, with unresolved D. The CDR3 runs to 12 residues. Germline V gene sequence: CDR1 MDHEN, CDR2 SYDVKM.

This chain links TRBV4-2 with TRBJ2-2; TRBD1 matches 7 bases. Germline assignment: CDR1 LGHNA and CDR2 YNFKEQ. Trimming cost V 6 bases and J 2 bases; bases outside gene matches: 9. The CDR3 sequence is 16 residues long. CDR3 sequence reads: CASRANRGTNTGELFF. Here the CDR3 DNA reads TGTGCCAGCAGAGCGAACAGGGGTACAAACACCGGGGAGCTGTTTTTT.

The CDR3 DNA follows: TGCGCCAGCAGCCTCCTAGGCGACAGCCTATTCTATGGCTACACCTTC. This encodes CASSLLGDSLFYGYTF. This rearrangement joins TRBV4-1 to TRBJ1-2; perhaps TRBD1 as D (5 bases). This CDR3 is built from 16 residues. Germline lookup yields CDR1 MGHRA and CDR2 YSYEKL. Trimming cost V 4 bases and J 4 bases, with 19 bases left between them.

V and J are TRBV7-9 and TRBJ1-4, with D perhaps matching TRBD1 (5 bases). V was trimmed by 5 bases and J by 6 bases, leaving 16 bases between them. Germline values: CDR1 SEHNR, CDR2 FQNEAQ (reference sequence). The CDR3 covers 15 residues. The CDR3 sequence: CASSPSTGEDEKLFF. The CDR3 region has the DNA TGTGCCAGCAGCCCATCCACGGGGGAGGATGAAAAACTGTTTTTT. Supplemented by reference TRBV7-9 and TRBJ1-4, the full variable domain reads DTGVSQNPRHKITKRGQNVTFRCDPISEHNRLYWYRQTLGQGPEFLTYFQNEAQLEKSRLLSDRFSAERPKGSFSTLEIQRTEQGDSAMYLCASSPSTGEDEKLFFGSGTQLSVL.

The chain is built from TRBV15 and TRBJ2-4; D unresolved. Germline V gives CDR1 LNHNV, CDR2 YYDKDF (reference sequence). The CDR3 has 12 residues. V lost 6 bases and J lost 6, with 9 bases in between. CDR3 bases: TGTGCCACCAGATCAGCGAGAAACATTCAGTACTTC. This gives the protein CATRSARNIQYF.

The chain joins TRBV9 to TRBJ1-5, with 7 bases that match TRBD1. The ends lost 2 bases at V and 1 base at J; junction bases unmatched: 0. The germline V gene encodes CDR1 SGDLS and CDR2 YYNGEE. The CDR3 is made up of 14 amino acids. CDR3 protein: CASSVGQSNQPQHF. DNA for the CDR3: TGTGCCAGCAGCGTGGGACAGAGCAATCAGCCCCAGCATTTT.

The chain has TRBV7-9 and TRBJ2-7, with 8 bases aligning to TRBD2. From germline, CDR1 is SEHNR and CDR2 FQNEAQ (reference sequence). CDR3 length: 17 amino acids. V shed 5 bases and J 0 bases; nucleotides not matched to a gene: 12. The CDR3 is CASSPETGTRISYEQYF. CDR3 in DNA: TGTGCCAGCAGCCCGGAAACCGGGACTAGAATCTCCTACGAGCAGTACTTC. The full variable domain, completed using reference TRBV7-9 and TRBJ2-7, is DTGVSQNPRHKITKRGQNVTFRCDPISEHNRLYWYRQTLGQGPEFLTYFQNEAQLEKSRLLSDRFSAERPKGSFSTLEIQRTEQGDSAMYLCASSPETGTRISYEQYFGPGTRLTVT.

This clone was seen only once. The rearrangement joins TRBV6-5 to TRBJ2-5; D is undetermined. Germline lookup yields CDR1 MNHEY and CDR2 SVGAGI. The V end was cut by 10 bases, the J end by 1 base, with 10 bases between. The CDR3 is made up of 12 amino acids. CDR3 loop: CATETPQETQYF. CDR3 coding DNA: TGTGCCACCGAGACACCCCAAGAGACCCAGTACTTC.